This entry describes one T cell receptor beta chain. Antigen specificity is unknown. A single record per CDR3 protein comes from TCRdb applying MiXCR to the reads. The sample consists of hundreds of thousands of distinct CDR3 sequences, roughly 43% of them appearing once. In germline, CDR1 is DFQATT, CDR2 SNEGSKA (reference sequence). This CDR3 is 11 amino acids long. Deletions cut 1 base from V and 9 bases from J, with 10 bases between. These data originate in a study of T cell repertoires in cytomegalovirus infection. In the study overall: In the study, CMV epitopes included recently identified HLA-C-restricted and well-studied HLA-B-restricted ones. Both a matching HLA type and CMV infection were indicated by public TCR beta signatures.

Whole-study findings and limits: Totalled public TCR beta family frequency picked out people who carried CMV plus the relevant HLA. HLA-C-restricted, CMV-specific TCR beta clonotypes were dominant ex vivo.

The TCR sequence derives from a human donor in good health (CMV status not recorded). Some clones in this sample may be carry-over from other donors' samples. J is TRBJ2-7 and V is TRBV20-1; no reliable D call. This specimen was cultured PBMCs, taken from culture after CMV antigen stimulation. In nucleotides, the CDR3 is TGCAGTGCTAGAGTTTTAGAGAGGCAGTACTTC. This gives the protein CSARVLERQYF.